This entry lists 17 T cell receptor beta chains sequenced from one sample in a study of control samples from healthy donors and cancer patients. Using immunoSEQ multiplex PCR, the repertoire was profiled, and TCRdb retains in-frame clones only, with some absent. The data hold 150,000 to 200,000 clones, with roughly 92% observed a single time. Sequences were obtained from blood. The receptors come from a man aged 30-40 years in good health.

This rearrangement joins TRBV9 to TRBJ2-3, with D possibly TRBD1 on 6 matching bases. Germline V gene data show CDR1 as SGDLS and CDR2 as YYNGEE. Trimming removed 0 bases at V and 2 bases at J, with 13 bases between. This CDR3 is built from 16 residues. The CDR3 coding sequence is TGTGCCAGCAGCGTAGCCCAGGGGATCCCCACAGATACGCAGTATTTT. It specifies CASSVAQGIPTDTQYF.

The chain uses TRBV6-5 and TRBJ2-3, with D tentatively TRBD1 (6 bases). With 3 bases removed from V and 15 bases from J, the gap between germline ends came to 13 bases. Germline V gene lookup returns CDR1 MNHEY and CDR2 SVGAGI. The CDR3 contains 11 residues. In nucleotides, the CDR3 is TGTGCCAGCAGTTATCAGGGACAAACATATTTT. As protein: CASSYQGQTYF.

The chain carries TRBV18 and TRBJ2-6; no definite D call. Germline CDR1 KGHSH, CDR2 LQKENI. There are 17 residues in the CDR3. The V end was cut by 2 bases, the J end by 2 bases, with 13 bases between. CDR3 sequence reads: CASSPKLGGPGANVLTF. CDR3 DNA: TGTGCCAGCTCACCAAAACTTGGTGGCCCTGGGGCCAACGTCCTGACTTTC.

The V gene is TRBV6-5, the J gene TRBJ2-7; D unclear. CDR3 size: 16 residues. Trimming took 0 bases from V and 0 from J, leaving 12 bases between them. Germline values: CDR1 MNHEY, CDR2 SVGAGI. The CDR3 protein is CASSYSGARSSYEQYF. CDR3 sequence (DNA): TGTGCCAGCAGTTACTCGGGCGCCCGAAGCTCCTACGAGCAGTACTTC.

The genes are TRBV19 and TRBJ1-4; 7 bases fit TRBD1. Germline V lookup: CDR1 LNHDA, CDR2 SQIVND (reference sequence). The length of the CDR3 is 15 residues. With V trimmed by 4 bases and J by 8 bases, 10 bases remained unmatched. The DNA for the CDR3 is TGTGCCAGTAGTACCTCAGGGGGAATCACCGAAAAACTGTTTTTT. Translation gives CASSTSGGITEKLFF.

The V and J genes are TRBV7-2 and TRBJ2-3; D remains unclear. This CDR3 spans 12 amino acids. With 5 bases removed from V and 2 bases from J, the gap between germline ends came to 5 bases. Germline values: CDR1 SGHTA, CDR2 FQGNSA. The CDR3 DNA reads TGTGCCAGCAGCACCTCCACAGATACGCAGTATTTT. It encodes CASSTSTDTQYF.

For the CDR3, the DNA is TGTGCCAGCAGCTTAGCACAGGCGGGCGAGCAGTACTTC. This gives the protein CASSLAQAGEQYF. This chain uses TRBV7-8 with TRBJ2-7; D is tentatively TRBD1 or TRBD2 (5 bases each). The germline V and J ends were trimmed by 0 bases and 6 bases, with 9 bases remaining between them. CDR3 length: 13 amino acids. Germline values: CDR1 SGHVS, CDR2 FQNEAQ.

The chain recombines TRBV30 with TRBJ1-5, with D possibly matching TRBD1 (5 bases). Deletions cut 1 base from V and 11 bases from J, with 24 bases between. CDR3 length: 16 residues. Germline V CDR1 and CDR2: GTSNPN, SVGIG (reference sequence). Written as DNA, the CDR3 is TGTGCCTGGAGTGCAGGTCGGGGACCCTACTCCGGAGCCCAGCATTTT. Its translation: CAWSAGRGPYSGAQHF.

The CDR3 spells CAWSPGLGTEAFF. The CDR3 DNA reads as TGTGCCTGGAGTCCGGGGTTGGGGACTGAAGCTTTCTTT. The chain employs TRBV30 and TRBJ1-1; D ambiguous. This CDR3 region has 13 residues. The V end was cut by 2 bases, the J end by 5 bases, with 12 bases between. Germline V gives CDR1 GTSNPN, CDR2 SVGIG (reference sequence).

J is TRBJ2-3 and V is TRBV30; no firm D call. V shed 3 bases and J shed 3 bases, with 16 bases lying between them. Per germline, CDR1 GTSNPN and CDR2 SVGIG (reference sequence). This CDR3 has 15 residues. This chain's CDR3 is CAWRYGRRTTDTQYF. The CDR3 DNA sequence: TGTGCCTGGAGATATGGGCGGCGGACGACAGATACGCAGTATTTT.

This clone was counted between two and nine times. CDR3 sequence reads: CASSLVGGNQPQHF. The CDR3, as DNA: TGTGCCAGCAGCTTAGTTGGGGGCAATCAGCCCCAGCATTTT. The rearrangement links TRBV7-2 to TRBJ1-5; no definite D call. CDR1 SGHTA and CDR2 FQGNSA come from the germline V gene. This CDR3 has 14 amino acids. V was shortened by 1 base and J by 2 bases, with 6 bases between the two germline ends.

This clone is a singleton in its sample. The J gene is TRBJ1-2, the V gene TRBV7-8, with a weak D call TRBD1 (5 bases). The germline V and J ends were trimmed by 1 base and 3 bases, with 15 bases remaining between them. CDR3 length: 16 residues. Looked up from germline, CDR1 is SGHVS and CDR2 is FQNEAQ. This chain's CDR3 is CASSLGYQGWDYGYTF. CDR3 DNA: TGTGCCAGCAGCTTAGGTTACCAGGGATGGGACTATGGCTACACCTTC.

This sequence joins TRBV5-1 and TRBJ1-5; D may be TRBD1 (6 bases). Germline V lookup: CDR1 SGHRS, CDR2 YFSETQ. V was pared by 2 bases and J by 0 bases, with 9 bases between. This CDR3 spans 15 amino acids. The CDR3: CASSLQGNSNQPQHF. In DNA, the CDR3 is TGCGCCAGCAGCTTACAGGGCAATAGCAATCAGCCCCAGCATTTT. The full variable domain, its missing parts supplied by reference TRBV5-1 and TRBJ1-5, is KAGVTQTPRYLIKTRGQQVTLSCSPISGHRSVSWYQQTPGQGLQFLFEYFSETQRNKGNFPGRFSGRQFSNSRSEMNVSTLELGDSALYLCASSLQGNSNQPQHFGDGTRLSIL.

The chain combines TRBV5-1 with TRBJ2-5; D gene unclear. V was cut by 1 base and J by 1 base, with 11 bases left in between. CDR1 is SGHRS, CDR2 YFSETQ, per germline. The CDR3 extends over 15 amino acids. The CDR3 protein is CASSLFAGSQETQYF. CDR3 coding DNA: TGCGCCAGCAGCTTGTTTGCAGGAAGCCAAGAGACCCAGTACTTC.

V and J are TRBV5-1 and TRBJ1-1, with 7 bases matching TRBD1. The trim removed 0 bases at V and 1 base at J, leaving 6 bases unmatched. The germline CDR1 and CDR2 sequences are SGHRS and YFSETQ. This CDR3 is built from 16 residues. The CDR3 spells CASSLAKGAGNTEAFF. In DNA, the CDR3 is TGCGCCAGCAGCTTGGCAAAGGGGGCCGGGAACACTGAAGCTTTCTTT.

V gene TRBV6-5 combines with J gene TRBJ2-1; 8 nucleotides agree with TRBD2. Germline CDR1 is MNHEY and CDR2 is SVGAGI. The ends lost 7 bases at V and 8 bases at J; junction bases unmatched: 10. The CDR3 runs 14 residues. As DNA, the CDR3 is TGTGCCAGCACCCCAGCGGGAGTAAGTGATGAGCAGTTCTTC. This sequence encodes CASTPAGVSDEQFF.

Remarks on this clone: Other DNA sequences from this sample encode an identical CDR3 as well. The genes are TRBV18 and TRBJ2-7, with unresolved D. Per the germline V gene, CDR1 is KGHSH and CDR2 is LQKENI. CDR3 size: 12 residues. Trimming removed 3 bases from V and 3 bases from J, with 6 bases in between. The CDR3 nucleotides read TGTGCCAGCTCACCGGATCGCTACGAGCAGTACTTC. Protein: CASSPDRYEQYF.